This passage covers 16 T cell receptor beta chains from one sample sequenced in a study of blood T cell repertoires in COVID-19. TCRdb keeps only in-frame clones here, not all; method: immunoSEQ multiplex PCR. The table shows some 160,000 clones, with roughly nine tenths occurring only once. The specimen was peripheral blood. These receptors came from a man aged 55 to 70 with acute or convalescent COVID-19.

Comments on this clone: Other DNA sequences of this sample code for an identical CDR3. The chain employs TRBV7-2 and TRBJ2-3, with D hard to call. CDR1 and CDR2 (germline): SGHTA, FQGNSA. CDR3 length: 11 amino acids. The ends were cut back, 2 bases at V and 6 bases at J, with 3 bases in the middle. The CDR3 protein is CASSLRDTQYF. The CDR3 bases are TGTGCCAGCAGCTTACGTGATACGCAGTATTTT.

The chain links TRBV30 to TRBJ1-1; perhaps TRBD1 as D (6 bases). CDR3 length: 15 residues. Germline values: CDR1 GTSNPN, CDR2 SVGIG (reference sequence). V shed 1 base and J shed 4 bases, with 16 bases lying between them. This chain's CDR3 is CAWSGEQGGGTEAFF. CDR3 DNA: TGTGCCTGGAGTGGGGAACAGGGCGGGGGCACTGAAGCTTTCTTT.

The CDR3 reads CASSLGGTGTNYEQYF. In nucleotides, the CDR3 is TGCGCCAGCAGCTTGGGGGGGACCGGGACAAACTACGAGCAGTACTTC. This chain joins TRBV5-1 and TRBJ2-7, with D possibly matching TRBD1 (6 bases). The CDR3 extends over 16 amino acids. V was shortened by 0 bases and J by 3 bases, with 16 bases between the two germline ends. Germline loops: CDR1 SGHRS, CDR2 YFSETQ.

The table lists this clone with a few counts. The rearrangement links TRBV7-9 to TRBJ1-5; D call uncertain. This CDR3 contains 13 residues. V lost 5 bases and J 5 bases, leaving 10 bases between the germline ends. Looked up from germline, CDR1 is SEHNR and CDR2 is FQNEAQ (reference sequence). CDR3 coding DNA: TGTGCCAGCAGCCCACATCAAGATCAGCCCCAGCATTTT. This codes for CASSPHQDQPQHF.

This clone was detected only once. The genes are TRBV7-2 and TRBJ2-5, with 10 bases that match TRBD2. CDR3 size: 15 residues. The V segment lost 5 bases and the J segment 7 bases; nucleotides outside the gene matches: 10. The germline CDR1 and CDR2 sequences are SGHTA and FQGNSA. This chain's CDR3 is CASSQRASGGGTQYF. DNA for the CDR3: TGTGCCAGCAGCCAGAGAGCTAGCGGGGGTGGGACCCAGTACTTC.

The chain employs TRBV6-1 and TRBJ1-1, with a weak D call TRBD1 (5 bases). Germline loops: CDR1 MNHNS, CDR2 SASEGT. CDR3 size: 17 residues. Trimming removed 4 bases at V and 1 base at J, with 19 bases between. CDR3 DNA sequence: TGTGCCAGCAGTGCGACCTCAAAGGGACTTTCGAACACTGAAGCTTTCTTT. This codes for CASSATSKGLSNTEAFF.

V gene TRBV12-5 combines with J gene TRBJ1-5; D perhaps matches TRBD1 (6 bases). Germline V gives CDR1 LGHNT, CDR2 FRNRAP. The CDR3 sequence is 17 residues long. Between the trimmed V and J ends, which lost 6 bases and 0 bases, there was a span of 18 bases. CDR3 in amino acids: CASGMHGGLYSNQPQHF. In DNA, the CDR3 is TGTGCTAGTGGCATGCATGGGGGCCTATATAGCAATCAGCCCCAGCATTTT.

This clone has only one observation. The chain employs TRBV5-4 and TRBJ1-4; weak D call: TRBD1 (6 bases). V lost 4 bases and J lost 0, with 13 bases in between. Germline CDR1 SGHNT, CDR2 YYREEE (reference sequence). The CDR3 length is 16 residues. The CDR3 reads CASSVLAGATNEKLFF. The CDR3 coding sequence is TGTGCCAGCAGCGTATTAGCAGGGGCAACTAATGAAAAACTGTTTTTT.

CDR3 residues: CASSSSGVTEAFF. CDR3 coding DNA: TGTGCCAGCAGTAGTTCAGGTGTCACTGAAGCTTTCTTT. The chain joins TRBV12-3 or TRBV12-4 to TRBJ1-1; no clear D gene. The ends were cut back, 5 bases at V and 4 bases at J, with 11 bases in the middle. This CDR3 is built from 13 residues.

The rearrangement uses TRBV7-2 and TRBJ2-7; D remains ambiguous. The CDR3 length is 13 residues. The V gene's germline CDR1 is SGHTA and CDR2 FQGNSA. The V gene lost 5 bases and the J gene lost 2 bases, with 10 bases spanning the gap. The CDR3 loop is CASSTRGAYEQYF. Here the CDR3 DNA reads TGTGCCAGCAGCACCCGAGGTGCCTACGAGCAGTACTTC.

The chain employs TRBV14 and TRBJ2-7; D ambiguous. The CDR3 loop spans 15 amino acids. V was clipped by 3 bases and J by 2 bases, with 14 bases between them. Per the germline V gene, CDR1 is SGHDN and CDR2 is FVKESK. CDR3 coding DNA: TGTGCCAGCAGCCAGGCTCTCGGCGGCACCTACGAGCAGTACTTC. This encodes CASSQALGGTYEQYF.

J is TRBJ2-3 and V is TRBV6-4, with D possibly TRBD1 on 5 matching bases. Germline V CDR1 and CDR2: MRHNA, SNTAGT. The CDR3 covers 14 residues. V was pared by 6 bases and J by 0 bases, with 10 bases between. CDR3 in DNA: TGTGCCAGCAGGGTATCAGGGAGCACAGATACGCAGTATTTT. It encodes CASRVSGSTDTQYF.

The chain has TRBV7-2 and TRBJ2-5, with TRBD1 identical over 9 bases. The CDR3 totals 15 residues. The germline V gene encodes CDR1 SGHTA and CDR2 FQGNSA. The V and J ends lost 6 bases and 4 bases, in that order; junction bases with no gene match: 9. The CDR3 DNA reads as TGTGCCAGCAGGGAGTCTGGACAGGGGCCAGAGACCCAGTACTTC. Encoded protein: CASRESGQGPETQYF.

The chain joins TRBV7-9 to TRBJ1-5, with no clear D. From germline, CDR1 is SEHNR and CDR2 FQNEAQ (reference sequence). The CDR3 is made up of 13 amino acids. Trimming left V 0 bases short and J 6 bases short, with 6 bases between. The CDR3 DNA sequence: TGTGCCAGCAGCTTAGCGATAGCTCAGCCCCAGCATTTT. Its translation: CASSLAIAQPQHF.

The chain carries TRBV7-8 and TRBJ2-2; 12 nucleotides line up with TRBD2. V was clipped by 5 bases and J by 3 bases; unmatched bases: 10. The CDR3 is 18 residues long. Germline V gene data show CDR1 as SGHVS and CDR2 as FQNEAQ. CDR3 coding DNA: TGTGCCAGCAGCCCACATTTACTAGCGGGGGGTCACACCGGGGAGCTGTTTTTT. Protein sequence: CASSPHLLAGGHTGELFF.

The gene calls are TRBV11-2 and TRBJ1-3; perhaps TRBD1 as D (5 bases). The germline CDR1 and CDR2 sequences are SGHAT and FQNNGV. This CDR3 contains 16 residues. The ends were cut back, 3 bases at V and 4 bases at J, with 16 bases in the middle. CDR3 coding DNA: TGTGCCAGCAGCTTTGGCGGGGCCCCCCCCGGAAACACCATATATTTT. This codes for CASSFGGAPPGNTIYF.